Shown below are 21 T cell receptor beta chains from a single sample sequenced in a study of PD-L1 blockade in urothelial cancer. Time point described: pretreatment peripheral blood. The table came from immunoSEQ multiplex PCR; TCRdb's copy has only in-frame clones and leaves some out. The sample holds 30,000 to 40,000 clones, over 80% seen once. The sequences come from PBMCs, collected around atezolizumab (anti-PD-L1) treatment. Receptors were obtained from an elderly man with urothelial cancer.

This chain connects TRBV10-3 to TRBJ1-5; D is undetermined. From germline, CDR1 is ENHRY and CDR2 SYGVKD. The V end was cut by 3 bases, the J end by 11 bases, with 17 bases between. This CDR3 has 14 amino acids. The CDR3 nucleotides read TGTGCCATCAGTGAAAGGTCAGGCCCCTGGACCCAGCATTTT. This gives the protein CAISERSGPWTQHF.

The chain combines TRBV5-6 with TRBJ1-1; no clear D. This CDR3 region has 15 residues. Germline V CDR1 and CDR2: SGHDT, YYEEEE. V lost 2 bases and J 4 bases, leaving 15 bases between the germline ends. The CDR3 region has the DNA TGTGCCAGCAGCTTTAGCGGGAAGACGGGCACTGAAGCTTTCTTT. Residues: CASSFSGKTGTEAFF.

The rearrangement uses TRBV5-6 and TRBJ2-7; 9 positions match TRBD1. Germline-derived CDR1 and CDR2 are SGHDT and YYEEEE. The ends lost 4 bases at V and 7 bases at J; junction bases unmatched: 6. The CDR3 has 13 residues. The CDR3 loop reads CASSHRTGDEQYF. The CDR3 DNA is TGTGCCAGCAGCCATCGGACAGGGGATGAGCAGTACTTC.

This chain connects TRBV2 to TRBJ2-5, with 7 bases that match TRBD2. CDR1 SNHLY and CDR2 FYNNEI come from the germline V gene. The CDR3 is 15 residues long. The ends lost 2 bases at V and 3 bases at J; junction bases unmatched: 6. DNA of the CDR3: TGTGCCAGCAGTGAAAATCGGCTAGCGGAAGAGACCCAGTACTTC. It translates to CASSENRLAEETQYF.

The chain employs TRBV27 and TRBJ2-2; 8 positions match TRBD2. Trimming took 3 bases from V and 4 from J; bases not matched to a gene: 13. Germline V gene data show CDR1 as MNHEY and CDR2 as SMNVEV (reference sequence). The CDR3 spans 18 residues. The CDR3: CASSFTEGGTRRTGELFF. CDR3 sequence (DNA): TGTGCCAGCAGTTTCACAGAGGGCGGGACTAGACGCACCGGGGAGCTGTTTTTT.

V gene TRBV9 combines with J gene TRBJ2-3, with 10 positions matching TRBD1. Unmatched junction bases numbered 6, after V lost 1 base and J lost 1 base. Germline CDR1 SGDLS, CDR2 YYNGEE. The CDR3 is made up of 17 amino acids. CDR3 DNA: TGTGCCAGCAGCGTATTAGGGACAGGGGTCCGCACAGATACGCAGTATTTT. It encodes CASSVLGTGVRTDTQYF.

J is TRBJ2-7 and V is TRBV7-2; D may be TRBD2 (6 bases). The CDR3 length is 18 residues. The V end lost 5 bases, the J end lost 4 bases, and 27 bases lay between the germline ends. Germline V gene sequence: CDR1 SGHTA, CDR2 FQGNSA. The CDR3 spells CASSPLGGARGVGYEQYF. For the CDR3, the DNA is TGTGCCAGCAGCCCGCTAGGTGGTGCGCGGGGCGTAGGGTACGAGCAGTACTTC.

This clone was detected only once. This rearrangement joins TRBV29-1 to TRBJ2-1; weak D call: TRBD2 (6 bases). The V end lost 5 bases, the J end lost 4 bases, and 9 bases lay between the germline ends. The CDR3 spans 12 residues. Germline-derived CDR1 and CDR2 are SQVTM and ANQGSEA. The CDR3 spells CSVTGVYNEQFF. The CDR3 bases are TGCAGCGTTACGGGAGTTTACAATGAGCAGTTCTTC.

The chain joins TRBV11-2 to TRBJ1-3; 7 nucleotides match TRBD1. Trimming removed 5 bases from V and 4 bases from J; junction bases left unmatched: 5. This CDR3 has 14 amino acids. Germline values: CDR1 SGHAT, CDR2 FQNNGV. Here the CDR3 reads CASSVRQGGNTIYF. Here the CDR3 DNA reads TGTGCCAGCAGCGTCAGACAGGGAGGAAACACCATATATTTT.

V and J are TRBV18 and TRBJ1-5; D uncertain. The CDR3 is made up of 15 amino acids. Trimming pared 4 bases from V and 4 bases from J, leaving 14 bases between. Looked up from germline, CDR1 is KGHSH and CDR2 is LQKENI. The CDR3: CASSLQRSANQPQHF. CDR3 coding DNA: TGTGCCAGCTCACTCCAAAGGTCAGCGAATCAGCCCCAGCATTTT.

This clone was seen only a few times. J is TRBJ1-1 and V is TRBV7-9; 8 nucleotides match TRBD1. This CDR3 has 16 amino acids. Germline CDR1 is SEHNR and CDR2 is FQNEAQ (reference sequence). The trim removed 4 bases at V and 3 bases at J, leaving 10 bases unmatched. CDR3: CASSSYWGTGDTEAFF. In DNA form, the CDR3 reads TGTGCCAGCAGCTCCTATTGGGGGACAGGCGACACTGAAGCTTTCTTT.

The chain is built from TRBV5-4 and TRBJ2-7; TRBD2 might be the D (6 bases). V was trimmed by 2 bases and J by 5 bases, leaving 20 bases between them. From germline, CDR1 is SGHNT and CDR2 YYREEE (reference sequence). The CDR3 loop spans 16 amino acids. CDR3: CASSFQMGGPLNEQYF. The CDR3 DNA reads as TGTGCCAGCAGCTTTCAGATGGGAGGACCACTCAACGAGCAGTACTTC.

This clone was seen just once. The rearrangement uses TRBV19 and TRBJ2-7; D gene ambiguous. Germline V gene data show CDR1 as LNHDA and CDR2 as SQIVND (reference sequence). Deletions cut 3 bases from V and 2 bases from J, with 14 bases between. The CDR3 is made up of 15 amino acids. In DNA form, the CDR3 reads TGTGCCAGTAGTATTTATCGCGGATGGGCCTACGAGCAGTACTTC. It specifies CASSIYRGWAYEQYF.

V gene TRBV5-6 combines with J gene TRBJ1-2; D may be TRBD1 (6 bases). Per the germline V gene, CDR1 is SGHDT and CDR2 is YYEEEE. V lost 4 bases, J lost 4 bases, and 11 bases lay in between. CDR3 size: 13 residues. The CDR3 DNA sequence: TGTGCCAGCAGCAAAGACAGGACCTATGGCTACACCTTC. This sequence encodes CASSKDRTYGYTF.

The rearrangement joins TRBV27 to TRBJ2-7, with TRBD1 as a possible D gene (6 bases). CDR3 length: 14 residues. Trimming took off 3 bases at V and 0 bases at J, with 9 bases between the two ends. Germline V gene sequence: CDR1 MNHEY, CDR2 SMNVEV (reference sequence). The CDR3 coding sequence is TGTGCCAGCAGTTTCGGACAGAGCTCCTACGAGCAGTACTTC. Protein: CASSFGQSSYEQYF.

This clone has just one count. The chain employs TRBV5-1 and TRBJ1-2; maybe TRBD1 (5 bases). The CDR3 has 13 amino acids. V was cut by 5 bases and J by 6 bases, with 14 bases left in between. From germline, CDR1 is SGHRS and CDR2 YFSETQ. The CDR3 coding sequence is TGCGCCAGCAGTTTGAATGCCAGGGATGGCTACACCTTC. This gives the protein CASSLNARDGYTF.

This chain joins TRBV19 and TRBJ1-5; 12 nucleotides agree with TRBD1. Losses at the gene ends were 3 bases for V and 8 bases for J; bases not matched to a gene: 2. The CDR3 runs 14 residues. Germline CDR1 reads LNHDA; CDR2 reads SQIVND (reference sequence). The CDR3 bases are TGTGCCAGTAGTATGGGACAGGGGGCTGAGCCCCAGCATTTT. Residues: CASSMGQGAEPQHF. The variable domain in full, with the rest retrieved from reference TRBV19 and TRBJ1-5, is DGGITQSPKYLFRKEGQNVTLSCEQNLNHDAMYWYRQDPGQGLRLIYYSQIVNDFQKGDIAEGYSVSREKKESFPLTVTSAQKNPTAFYLCASSMGQGAEPQHFGDGTRLSIL.

V gene TRBV5-1 combines with J gene TRBJ1-5; D possibly corresponds to TRBD1 (5 bases). The V end lost 0 bases, the J end lost 5 bases, and 12 bases lay between the germline ends. The CDR3 extends over 15 amino acids. Per the germline V gene, CDR1 is SGHRS and CDR2 is YFSETQ. The CDR3 region is CASSLEGSEHQPQHF. The CDR3 coding sequence is TGCGCCAGCAGCTTGGAGGGGTCCGAGCATCAGCCCCAGCATTTT.

Written as DNA, the CDR3 is TGTGCCAGCAGCGTCAGGGTAGACTATGGCTACACCTTC. It codes for CASSVRVDYGYTF. The chain combines TRBV7-8 with TRBJ1-2; D possibly corresponds to TRBD1 (5 bases). CDR3 length equals 13 residues. Trimming pared 5 bases from V and 3 bases from J, leaving 10 bases between. The V gene's germline CDR1 is SGHVS and CDR2 FQNEAQ.

V usage is TRBV7-2 and J usage is TRBJ1-5, with TRBD1 matching 8 bases. The CDR3 loop spans 14 amino acids. From germline, CDR1 is SGHTA and CDR2 FQGNSA. V shed 5 bases, J shed 5 bases, and the junction held 5 bases outside the gene matches. The CDR3 protein is CASSVRQGYQPQHF. The CDR3 DNA is TGTGCCAGCAGCGTTCGACAGGGGTATCAGCCCCAGCATTTT.

This rearrangement joins TRBV27 to TRBJ2-7, with 11 bases fitting TRBD2. This CDR3 has 16 amino acids. J was trimmed by 3 bases and V by 6 bases; bases with no gene match: 10. Germline loops: CDR1 MNHEY, CDR2 SMNVEV (reference sequence). Here the CDR3 reads CASRPTRLAGFYEQYF. The DNA for the CDR3 is TGTGCCAGCAGACCAACTCGACTAGCGGGATTCTACGAGCAGTACTTC.